The 7 T cell receptor beta chains below all came from one sample that was sequenced in a study of blood T cell repertoires in COVID-19. Sequenced by immunoSEQ multiplex PCR; TCRdb stores in-frame clones only, minus some. The sample shows approximately 170,000 clones, roughly 80% of them seen only once. The sample taken for sequencing was PBMCs or T cells enriched from blood (not recorded which). Receptor source: a woman aged 45-65 years who had recovered from COVID-19.

The V gene is TRBV7-2, the J gene TRBJ1-4; 7 bases fit TRBD1. V lost 6 bases and J lost 2; bases outside the gene matches: 6. The V gene's germline CDR1 is SGHTA and CDR2 FQGNSA. The CDR3 consists of 15 residues. The CDR3 loop reads CASRAPGGTNEKLFF. As DNA, the CDR3 is TGTGCCAGCAGGGCTCCAGGGGGTACTAATGAAAAACTGTTTTTT. Variable domain in full (rest from reference TRBV7-2 and TRBJ1-4): GAGVSQSPSNKVTEKGKDVELRCDPISGHTALYWYRQSLGQGLEFLIYFQGNSAPDKSGLPSDRFSAERTGGSVSTLTIQRTQQEDSAVYLCASRAPGGTNEKLFFGSGTQLSVL.

The chain joins TRBV3-1 (or the pseudogene TRBV3-2) to TRBJ2-2; TRBD1 matches at 10 bases. V lost 6 bases to trimming and J lost 6 bases; unmatched junction nucleotides: 7. CDR3 length: 15 residues. Germline V CDR1 and CDR2: LGHDT, YNNKEL (reference sequence). CDR3 coding DNA: TGTGCCAGCAGTACCGGGACAGGGGTTGCCGGGGAGCTGTTTTTT. Translation gives CASSTGTGVAGELFF.

This clone was detected only once. This CDR3 is CASRSGTSGYEQYF. DNA of the CDR3: TGCGCCAGCAGATCCGGGACTAGCGGGTACGAGCAGTACTTC. The V call is TRBV5-1, the J call TRBJ2-7; TRBD2 matches 12 bases. Germline V gives CDR1 SGHRS, CDR2 YFSETQ. J gave up 4 bases and V 5 bases, and 4 bases lay outside the gene matches. This CDR3 is 14 amino acids long.

The V and J genes are TRBV29-1 and TRBJ1-1; D is unresolved. The germline gives CDR1 SQVTM, CDR2 ANQGSEA. The CDR3 is 12 amino acids. The CDR3 bases are TGCGGGTTCAGGAGGAAAAACACTGAAGCTTTCTTT. This translates into CGFRRKNTEAFF.

A single count supports this clone. The DNA for the CDR3 is TGTGCCAGCAGCCCAGGCCCAGAAGAGACCCAGTACTTC. This encodes CASSPGPEETQYF. The chain uses TRBV9 and TRBJ2-5, with D hard to call. CDR1 is SGDLS, CDR2 YYNGEE, per germline. The CDR3 totals 13 residues. V was trimmed by 4 bases and J by 3 bases, leaving 10 bases between them. Variable domain in full (rest from reference TRBV9 and TRBJ2-5): DSGVTQTPKHLITATGQRVTLRCSPRSGDLSVYWYQQSLDQGLQFLIQYYNGEERAKGNILERFSAQQFPDLHSELNLSSLELGDSALYFCASSPGPEETQYFGPGTRLLVL.

The chain uses TRBV7-2 and TRBJ1-5, with no clear D. Per the germline V gene, CDR1 is SGHTA and CDR2 is FQGNSA. V was pared by 8 bases and J by 0 bases, with 8 bases between. The CDR3 covers 13 residues. The CDR3 region is CASSPYSNQPQHF. CDR3 in DNA: TGTGCCAGCTCCCCGTATAGCAATCAGCCCCAGCATTTT.

The rearrangement uses TRBV19 and TRBJ2-3; a possible D gene is TRBD1 (6 bases). Germline values: CDR1 LNHDA, CDR2 SQIVND (reference sequence). Between the trimmed V and J ends, which lost 4 bases and 6 bases, there was a span of 17 bases. This CDR3 spans 15 amino acids. The CDR3 DNA reads TGTGCCAGTAGTACAGGGGTTGTCGGCAGGGATACGCAGTATTTT. This codes for CASSTGVVGRDTQYF.